This passage covers 8 T cell receptor beta chains from one sample sequenced in a study of blood T cell repertoires in COVID-19. Generated by immunoSEQ multiplex PCR, the TCRdb table keeps only in-frame clones and is missing some. The sample has 180,000 or so clones; roughly 84% are singletons. Sample: PBMCs or T cells enriched from blood (not recorded which). These receptor sequences come from a human donor with acute COVID-19. The donor label of this sample is uncertain.

This sequence joins TRBV3-1 (or the pseudogene TRBV3-2) and TRBJ2-1, with 11 bases aligning to TRBD2. The CDR3 loop spans 16 amino acids. CDR1 LGHDT and CDR2 YNNKEL come from the germline V gene (reference sequence). The trim removed 4 bases at V and 4 bases at J, leaving 6 bases unmatched. The CDR3 reads CASSPPSGGLYNEQFF. The CDR3 DNA reads TGTGCCAGCAGCCCGCCTAGCGGGGGGCTGTACAATGAGCAGTTCTTC.

The chain combines TRBV30 with TRBJ2-7; D ambiguous. Trimming shortened V by 0 bases and J by 1 base, and 10 bases separated the two germline ends. Germline CDR1 GTSNPN, CDR2 SVGIG (reference sequence). The CDR3 contains 14 residues. Here the CDR3 DNA reads TGTGCCTGGAGTGTAGACCTAGTGTCCTACGAGCAGTACTTC. It translates to CAWSVDLVSYEQYF.

The rearrangement links TRBV14 to TRBJ2-5; no reliable D call. The CDR3 sequence is 12 residues long. The V gene lost 2 bases and the J gene lost 4 bases, with 5 bases spanning the gap. Germline V gene data show CDR1 as SGHDN and CDR2 as FVKESK. The CDR3 protein is CASSQIGETQYF. CDR3 sequence (DNA): TGTGCCAGCAGCCAAATCGGAGAGACCCAGTACTTC.

The genes are TRBV19 and TRBJ1-1; D is perhaps TRBD1 (6 bases). Trimming stripped 7 bases from V and 1 base from J, with 16 bases between. Germline-derived CDR1 and CDR2 are LNHDA and SQIVND (reference sequence). This CDR3 is 15 amino acids long. The CDR3 coding sequence is TGTGCCAGTACCCCTTCGGACAGTTCGAACACTGAAGCTTTCTTT. Translated, it gives CASTPSDSSNTEAFF.

The rearrangement links TRBV29-1 to TRBJ2-5; 8 bases line up with TRBD2. With V trimmed by 4 bases and J by 4 bases, 8 bases remained unmatched. The germline V gene has CDR1 SQVTM and CDR2 ANQGSEA. The CDR3 consists of 14 residues. CDR3 amino acids: CSVAVAGRPETQYF. The CDR3 DNA sequence: TGCAGCGTTGCTGTAGCGGGGCGCCCAGAGACCCAGTACTTC.

The V call is TRBV19, the J call TRBJ1-6; D call uncertain. The CDR3 sequence is 17 residues long. The V gene's germline CDR1 is LNHDA and CDR2 SQIVND (reference sequence). V dropped 6 bases and J dropped 1 base, with 16 bases sitting between them. The CDR3 sequence is CASSPGALKSYNSPLHF. The CDR3 nucleotides read TGTGCCAGTAGCCCGGGAGCGCTGAAATCCTATAATTCACCCCTCCACTTT.

This chain connects TRBV27 to TRBJ1-5; tentatively, D is TRBD1 (6 bases). CDR3 length: 16 amino acids. Germline CDR1 reads MNHEY; CDR2 reads SMNVEV (reference sequence). Trimming pared 0 bases from V and 0 bases from J, leaving 9 bases between. The CDR3 bases are TGTGCCAGCAGTTTATCGGCAGGGGATAGCAATCAGCCCCAGCATTTT. It translates to CASSLSAGDSNQPQHF.

J is TRBJ1-5 and V is TRBV2, with 7 bases that match TRBD1. Germline assignment: CDR1 SNHLY and CDR2 FYNNEI. This CDR3 contains 14 residues. The ends lost 5 bases at V and 3 bases at J; junction bases unmatched: 4. CDR3 amino acids: CASSLQGNNQPQHF. The CDR3, as DNA: TGTGCCAGCAGTTTACAGGGGAACAATCAGCCCCAGCATTTT.